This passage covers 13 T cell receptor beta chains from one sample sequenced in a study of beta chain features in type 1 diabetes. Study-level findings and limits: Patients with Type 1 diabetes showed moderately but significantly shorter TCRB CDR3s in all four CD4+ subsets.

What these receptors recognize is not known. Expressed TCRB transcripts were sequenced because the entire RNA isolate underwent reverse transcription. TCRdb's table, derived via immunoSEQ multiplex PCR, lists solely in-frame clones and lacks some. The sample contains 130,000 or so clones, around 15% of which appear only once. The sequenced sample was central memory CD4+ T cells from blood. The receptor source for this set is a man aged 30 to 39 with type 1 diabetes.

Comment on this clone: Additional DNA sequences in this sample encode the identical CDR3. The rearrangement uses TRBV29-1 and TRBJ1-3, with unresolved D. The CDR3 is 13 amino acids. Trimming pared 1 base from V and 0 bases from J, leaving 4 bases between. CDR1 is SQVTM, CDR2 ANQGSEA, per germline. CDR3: CSVEAGSGNTIYF. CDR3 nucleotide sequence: TGCAGCGTTGAAGCAGGCTCTGGAAACACCATATATTTT.

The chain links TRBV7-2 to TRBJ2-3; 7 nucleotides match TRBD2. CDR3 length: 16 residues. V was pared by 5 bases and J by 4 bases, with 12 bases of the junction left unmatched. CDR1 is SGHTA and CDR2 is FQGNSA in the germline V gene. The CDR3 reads CASSPGGGRGSDTQYF. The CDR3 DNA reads TGTGCCAGCAGCCCTGGCGGAGGGCGGGGGTCAGATACGCAGTATTTT.

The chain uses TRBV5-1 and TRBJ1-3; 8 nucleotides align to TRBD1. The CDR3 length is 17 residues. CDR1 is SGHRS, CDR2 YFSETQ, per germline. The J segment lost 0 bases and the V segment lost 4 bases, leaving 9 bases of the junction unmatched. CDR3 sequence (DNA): TGCGCCAGCAGCCCTAGACAGGGGTCTCGCTCTGGAAACACCATATATTTT. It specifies CASSPRQGSRSGNTIYF.

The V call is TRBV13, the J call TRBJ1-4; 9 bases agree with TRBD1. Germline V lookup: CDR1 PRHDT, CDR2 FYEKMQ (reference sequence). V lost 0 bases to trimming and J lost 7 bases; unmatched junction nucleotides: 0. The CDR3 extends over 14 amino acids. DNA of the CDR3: TGTGCCAGCAGCTTAGGGGACAGGGGTGAAAAACTGTTTTTT. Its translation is CASSLGDRGEKLFF.

This CDR3 reads CAWSVEGVQETQYF. DNA of the CDR3: TGTGCCTGGAGTGTGGAAGGGGTCCAAGAGACCCAGTACTTC. V and J are TRBV30 and TRBJ2-5; possible D gene TRBD1, 5 bases. The CDR3 loop spans 14 amino acids. Germline V gene lookup returns CDR1 GTSNPN and CDR2 SVGIG (reference sequence). V lost 0 bases to trimming and J lost 1 base, with 9 bases between them.

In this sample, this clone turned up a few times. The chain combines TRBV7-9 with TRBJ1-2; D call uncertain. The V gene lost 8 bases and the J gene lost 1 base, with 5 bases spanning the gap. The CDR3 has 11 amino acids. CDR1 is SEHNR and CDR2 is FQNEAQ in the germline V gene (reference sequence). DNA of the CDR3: TGTGCCAGCGATCTTAACTATGGCTACACCTTC. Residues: CASDLNYGYTF.

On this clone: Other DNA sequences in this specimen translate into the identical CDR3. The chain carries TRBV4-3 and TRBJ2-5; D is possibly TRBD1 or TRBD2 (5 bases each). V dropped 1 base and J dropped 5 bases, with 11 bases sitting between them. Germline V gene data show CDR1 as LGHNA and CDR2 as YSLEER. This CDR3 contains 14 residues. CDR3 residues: CASSQGGGRETQYF. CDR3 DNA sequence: TGCGCCAGCAGCCAAGGTGGGGGTAGGGAGACCCAGTACTTC.

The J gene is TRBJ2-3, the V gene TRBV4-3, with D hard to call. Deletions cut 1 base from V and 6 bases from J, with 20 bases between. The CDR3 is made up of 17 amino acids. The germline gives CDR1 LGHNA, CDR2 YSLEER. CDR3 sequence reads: CASSQGSGGPNIDTQYF. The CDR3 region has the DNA TGCGCCAGCAGCCAAGGTTCGGGTGGCCCGAACATCGATACGCAGTATTTT.

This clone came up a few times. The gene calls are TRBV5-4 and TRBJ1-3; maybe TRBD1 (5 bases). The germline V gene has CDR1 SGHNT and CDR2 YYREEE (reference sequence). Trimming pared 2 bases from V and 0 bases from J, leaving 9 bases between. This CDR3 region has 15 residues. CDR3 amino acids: CASSFGGSSGNTIYF. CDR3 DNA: TGTGCCAGCAGCTTCGGGGGGAGCTCTGGAAACACCATATATTTT. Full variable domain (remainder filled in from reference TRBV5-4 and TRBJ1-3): ETGVTQSPTHLIKTRGQQVTLRCSSQSGHNTVSWYQQALGQGPQFIFQYYREEENGRGNFPPRFSGLQFPNYSSELNVNALELDDSALYLCASSFGGSSGNTIYFGEGSWLTVV.

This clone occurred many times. The CDR3 coding sequence is TGCAGCGTTGAAGAGGGGTCCCAAGAGACCCAGTACTTC. It codes for CSVEEGSQETQYF. This chain joins TRBV29-1 and TRBJ2-5; D gene uncertain. Per the germline V gene, CDR1 is SQVTM and CDR2 is ANQGSEA. V lost 0 bases and J lost 1, with 6 bases in between. This CDR3 is 13 amino acids long.

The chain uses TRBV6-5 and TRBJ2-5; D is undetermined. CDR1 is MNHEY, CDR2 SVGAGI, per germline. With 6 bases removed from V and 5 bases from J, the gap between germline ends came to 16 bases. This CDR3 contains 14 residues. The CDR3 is CASSPTLKGETQYF. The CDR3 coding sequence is TGTGCCAGCAGCCCGACCCTCAAAGGGGAGACCCAGTACTTC.

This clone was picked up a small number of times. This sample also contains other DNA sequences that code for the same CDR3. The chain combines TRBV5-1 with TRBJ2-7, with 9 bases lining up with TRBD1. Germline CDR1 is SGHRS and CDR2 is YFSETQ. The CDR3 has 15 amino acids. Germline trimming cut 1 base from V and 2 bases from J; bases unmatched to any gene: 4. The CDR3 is CASSLLGQGTYEQYF. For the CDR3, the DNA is TGCGCCAGCAGCTTGCTAGGACAGGGGACCTACGAGCAGTACTTC.

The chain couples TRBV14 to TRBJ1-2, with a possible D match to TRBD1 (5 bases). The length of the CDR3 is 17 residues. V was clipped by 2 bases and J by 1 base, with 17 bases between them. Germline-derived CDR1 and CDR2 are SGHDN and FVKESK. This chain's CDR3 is CASSQRPGASGNYGYTF. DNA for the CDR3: TGTGCCAGCAGCCAACGGCCCGGGGCCTCGGGTAACTATGGCTACACCTTC.